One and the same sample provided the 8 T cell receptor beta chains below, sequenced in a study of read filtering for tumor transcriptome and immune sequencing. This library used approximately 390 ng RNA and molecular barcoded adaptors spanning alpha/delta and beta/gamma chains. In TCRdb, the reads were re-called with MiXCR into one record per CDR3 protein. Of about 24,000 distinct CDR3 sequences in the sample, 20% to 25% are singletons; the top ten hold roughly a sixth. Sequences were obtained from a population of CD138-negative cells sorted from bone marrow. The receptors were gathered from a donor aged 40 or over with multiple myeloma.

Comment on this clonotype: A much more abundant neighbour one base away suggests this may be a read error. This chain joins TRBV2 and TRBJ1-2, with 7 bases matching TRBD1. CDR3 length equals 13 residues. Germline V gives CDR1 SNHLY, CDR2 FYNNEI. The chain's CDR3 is CASRGDRDYGCTF. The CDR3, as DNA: TGTGCCAGCAGGGGAGACAGGGACTATGGCTGCACCTTC.

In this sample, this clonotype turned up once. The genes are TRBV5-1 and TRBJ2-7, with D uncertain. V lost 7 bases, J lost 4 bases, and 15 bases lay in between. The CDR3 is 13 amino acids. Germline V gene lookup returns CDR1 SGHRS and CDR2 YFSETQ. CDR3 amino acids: CASPPGYSYEQYF. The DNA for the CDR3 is TGCGCCAGCCCCCCCGGTTATAGTTACGAGCAGTACTTC.

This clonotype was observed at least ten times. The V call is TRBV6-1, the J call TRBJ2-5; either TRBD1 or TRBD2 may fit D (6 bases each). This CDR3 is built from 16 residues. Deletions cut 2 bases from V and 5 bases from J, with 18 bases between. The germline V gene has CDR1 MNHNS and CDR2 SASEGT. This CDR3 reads CASSERGDGTGETQYF. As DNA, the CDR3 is TGTGCCAGCAGTGAAAGGGGGGACGGAACGGGGGAGACCCAGTACTTC.

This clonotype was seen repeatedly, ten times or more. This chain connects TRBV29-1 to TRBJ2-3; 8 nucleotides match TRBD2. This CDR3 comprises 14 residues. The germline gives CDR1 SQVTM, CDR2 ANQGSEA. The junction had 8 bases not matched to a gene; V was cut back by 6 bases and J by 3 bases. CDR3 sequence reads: CSVASGGRTDTQYF. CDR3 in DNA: TGCAGCGTGGCCTCGGGGGGGAGAACAGATACGCAGTATTTT.

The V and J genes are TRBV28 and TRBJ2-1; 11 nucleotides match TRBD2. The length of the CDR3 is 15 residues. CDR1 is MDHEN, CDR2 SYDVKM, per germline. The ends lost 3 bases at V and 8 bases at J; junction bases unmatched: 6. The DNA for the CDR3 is TGTGCCAGCAGTTTCTCTAGCGGGGGGTGGGATGAGCAGTTCTTC. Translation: CASSFSSGGWDEQFF.

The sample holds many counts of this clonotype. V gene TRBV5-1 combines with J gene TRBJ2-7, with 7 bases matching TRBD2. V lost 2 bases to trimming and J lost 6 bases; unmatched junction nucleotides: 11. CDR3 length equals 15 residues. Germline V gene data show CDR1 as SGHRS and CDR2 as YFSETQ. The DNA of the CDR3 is TGCGCCAGCAGCTTTACTAGCGCCGGAGAGGCCGAGCAGTACTTC. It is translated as CASSFTSAGEAEQYF.

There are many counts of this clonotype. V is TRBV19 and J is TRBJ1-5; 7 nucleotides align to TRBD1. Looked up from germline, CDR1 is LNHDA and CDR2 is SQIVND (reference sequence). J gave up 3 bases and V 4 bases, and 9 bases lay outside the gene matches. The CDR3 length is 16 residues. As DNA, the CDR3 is TGTGCCAGTAGTAATCTTCGGGACAGTGACAATCAGCCCCAGCATTTT. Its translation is CASSNLRDSDNQPQHF.

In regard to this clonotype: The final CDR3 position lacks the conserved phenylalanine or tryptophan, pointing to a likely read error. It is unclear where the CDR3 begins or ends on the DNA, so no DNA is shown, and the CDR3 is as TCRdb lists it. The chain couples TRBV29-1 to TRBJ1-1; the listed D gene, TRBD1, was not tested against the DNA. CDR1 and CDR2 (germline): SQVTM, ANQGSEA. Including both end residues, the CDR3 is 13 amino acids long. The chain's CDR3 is CSVERGGYTEASS.